This TCR beta chain comes out of a study of blood T cell repertoires in COVID-19. Study overall: Researchers got acute and convalescent COVID-19 samples from the United States, Italy and Spain. From T cells, B-cell-depleted T cells, or PBMCs came the material, which was cDNA or gDNA.

Sequencing used immunoSEQ multiplex PCR; TCRdb keeps in-frame clones, though not all of them. The data show more than 15,000 clones, over 75% seen once. This clone was picked up one time. The CDR3 runs 16 residues. V lost 6 bases, J lost 1 base, and 18 bases lay in between. Germline CDR1 MDHEN, CDR2 SYDVKM. This chain connects TRBV28 to TRBJ2-5; the D gene is possibly TRBD1 (6 bases). The sequencing input was peripheral blood. The sequence was collected from a human donor in a cohort sampled during active COVID-19. This CDR3 is CASSGAAAGVQETQYF. The CDR3 region has the DNA TGTGCCAGCAGCGGGGCGGCAGCAGGGGTCCAAGAGACCCAGTACTTC.